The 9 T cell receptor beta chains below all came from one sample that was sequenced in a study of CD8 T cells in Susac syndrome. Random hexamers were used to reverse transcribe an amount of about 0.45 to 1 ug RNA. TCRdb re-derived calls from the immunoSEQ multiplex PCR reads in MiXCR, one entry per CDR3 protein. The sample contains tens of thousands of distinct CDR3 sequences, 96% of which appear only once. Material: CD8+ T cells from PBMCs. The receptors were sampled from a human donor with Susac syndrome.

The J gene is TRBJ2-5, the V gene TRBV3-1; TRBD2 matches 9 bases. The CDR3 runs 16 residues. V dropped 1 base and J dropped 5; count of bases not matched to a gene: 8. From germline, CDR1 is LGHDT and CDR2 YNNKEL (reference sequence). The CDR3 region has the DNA TGTGCCAGCAGCCAAGTGGGCGGGGGGGCTTGGGAGACCCAGTACTTC. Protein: CASSQVGGGAWETQYF.

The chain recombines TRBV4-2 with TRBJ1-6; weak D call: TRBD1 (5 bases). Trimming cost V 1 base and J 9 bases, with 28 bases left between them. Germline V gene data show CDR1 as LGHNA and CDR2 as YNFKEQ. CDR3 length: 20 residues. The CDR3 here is CASSQALTDGAWESGSPLHF. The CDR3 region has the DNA TGTGCCAGCAGCCAAGCCCTGACGGACGGGGCCTGGGAGAGTGGTTCACCCCTCCACTTT.

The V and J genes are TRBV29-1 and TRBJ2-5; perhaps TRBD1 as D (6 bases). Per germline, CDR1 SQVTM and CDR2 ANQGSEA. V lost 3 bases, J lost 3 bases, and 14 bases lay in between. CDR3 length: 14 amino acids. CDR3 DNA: TGCAGCGTTGACACCGGACAGTCCAAAGAGACCCAGTACTTC. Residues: CSVDTGQSKETQYF.

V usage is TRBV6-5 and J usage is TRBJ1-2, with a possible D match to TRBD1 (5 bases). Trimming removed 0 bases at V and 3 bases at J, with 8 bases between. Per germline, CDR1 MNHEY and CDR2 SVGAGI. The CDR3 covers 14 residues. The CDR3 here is CASSYSTAYYGYTF. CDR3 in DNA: TGTGCCAGCAGTTACTCGACAGCCTACTATGGCTACACCTTC.

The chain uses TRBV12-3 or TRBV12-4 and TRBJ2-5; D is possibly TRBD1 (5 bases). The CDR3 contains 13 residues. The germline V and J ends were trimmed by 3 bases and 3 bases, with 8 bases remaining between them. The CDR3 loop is CASSLGREETQYF. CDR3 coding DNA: TGTGCCAGCAGTTTGGGCAGGGAAGAGACCCAGTACTTC.

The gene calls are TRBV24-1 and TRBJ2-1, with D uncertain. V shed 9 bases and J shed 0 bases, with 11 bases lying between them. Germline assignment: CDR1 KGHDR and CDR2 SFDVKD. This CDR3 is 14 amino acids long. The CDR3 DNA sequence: TGTGCCACCTCCATCTCGAGCTCCTACAATGAGCAGTTCTTC. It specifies CATSISSSYNEQFF.

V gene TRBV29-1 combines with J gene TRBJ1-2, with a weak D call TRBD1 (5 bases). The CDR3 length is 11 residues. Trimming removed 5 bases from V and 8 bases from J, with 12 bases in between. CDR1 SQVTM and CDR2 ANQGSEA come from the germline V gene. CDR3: CSVPRVKGYTF. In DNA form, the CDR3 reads TGCAGCGTTCCCAGGGTGAAGGGCTACACCTTC. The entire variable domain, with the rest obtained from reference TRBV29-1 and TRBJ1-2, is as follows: SAVISQKPSRDICQRGTSLTIQCQVDSQVTMMFWYRQQPGQSLTLIATANQGSEATYESGFVIDKFPISRPNLTFSTLTVSNMSPEDSSIYLCSVPRVKGYTFGSGTRLTVV.

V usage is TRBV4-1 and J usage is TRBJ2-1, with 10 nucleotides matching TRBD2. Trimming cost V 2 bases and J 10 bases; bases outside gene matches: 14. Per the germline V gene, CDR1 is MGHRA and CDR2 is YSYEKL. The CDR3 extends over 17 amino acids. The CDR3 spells CASSQLLIGLAETEQFF. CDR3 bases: TGCGCCAGCAGCCAACTCCTGATCGGACTAGCGGAAACGGAGCAGTTCTTC.

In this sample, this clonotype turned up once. CDR3 coding DNA: TGCGCCAGCAGCTACCGGGACAGGACCGACGAGCAGTACTTC. Protein sequence: CASSYRDRTDEQYF. This chain connects TRBV5-1 to TRBJ2-7; 8 bases align to TRBD1. The CDR3 has 14 amino acids. Germline V gene data show CDR1 as SGHRS and CDR2 as YFSETQ. V lost 3 bases and J lost 5; bases outside the gene matches: 7.